This TCR beta chain is drawn from a study of blood T cells in healthy people across ages. A remark on this clonotype: Its specificity is unknown.

Combining a sample-barcoded 5' primer with a J-beta primer mix, a second PCR ran for about 6 to 12 cycles. In TCRdb, the 5' RACE reads were re-called with MiXCR into one record per CDR3 protein. Of over 750,000 distinct CDR3 sequences in the sample, 25% were seen once. Isolating PBMCs gave at least 6 million of these cells per sample. Study observations and caveats: Per million T cells, TCR beta diversity dropped roughly linearly as age increased. What prevented conclusive comparison of naive and antigen-experienced cells was that PBMCs were unsorted.

The same specimen was also included in a second study, on T cells of mothers and their children.

The receptor's source is a boy aged 5 to 17 in good health. The sequenced sample was blood.

DNA of the CDR3: TGTGCCATCAGGGCATCGGGACAGGGGTTTGCTGAAGCTTTCTTT. The encoded protein is CAIRASGQGFAEAFF. V gene TRBV10-3 combines with J gene TRBJ1-1; TRBD1 matches at 10 bases. CDR3 size: 15 residues. The junction had 10 bases not matched to a gene; V was cut back by 6 bases and J by 6 bases. CDR1 is ENHRY and CDR2 is SYGVKD in the germline V gene.